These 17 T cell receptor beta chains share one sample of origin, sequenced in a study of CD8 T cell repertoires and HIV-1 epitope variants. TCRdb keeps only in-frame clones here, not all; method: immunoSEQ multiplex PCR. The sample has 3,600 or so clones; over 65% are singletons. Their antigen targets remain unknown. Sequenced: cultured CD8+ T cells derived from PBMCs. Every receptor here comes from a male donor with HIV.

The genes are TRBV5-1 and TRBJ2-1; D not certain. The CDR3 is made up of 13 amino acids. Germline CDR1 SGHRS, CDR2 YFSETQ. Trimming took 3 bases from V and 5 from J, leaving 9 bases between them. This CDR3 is CASSYSENNEQFF. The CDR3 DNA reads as TGCGCCAGCAGCTACTCAGAAAACAATGAGCAGTTCTTC.

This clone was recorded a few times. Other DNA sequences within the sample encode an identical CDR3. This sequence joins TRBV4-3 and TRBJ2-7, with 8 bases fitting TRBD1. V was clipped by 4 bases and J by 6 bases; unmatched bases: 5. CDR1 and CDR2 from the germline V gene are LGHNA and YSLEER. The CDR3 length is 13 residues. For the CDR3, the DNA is TGCGCCAGCAGCCCGCGGACAGGGTTCGAGCAGTACTTC. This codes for CASSPRTGFEQYF.

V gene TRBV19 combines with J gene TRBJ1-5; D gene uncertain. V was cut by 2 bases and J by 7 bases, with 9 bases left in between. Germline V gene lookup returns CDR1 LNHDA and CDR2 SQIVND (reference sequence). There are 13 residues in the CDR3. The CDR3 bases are TGTGCCAGTAGTATACCGCCAAAACAGCCCCAGCATTTT. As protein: CASSIPPKQPQHF.

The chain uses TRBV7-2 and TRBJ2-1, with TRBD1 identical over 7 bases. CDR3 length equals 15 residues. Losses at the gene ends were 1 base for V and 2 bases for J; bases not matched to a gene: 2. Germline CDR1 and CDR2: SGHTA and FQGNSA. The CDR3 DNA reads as TGTGCCAGCAGCTTAGTAGGGGGCGCCTACAATGAGCAGTTCTTC. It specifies CASSLVGGAYNEQFF.

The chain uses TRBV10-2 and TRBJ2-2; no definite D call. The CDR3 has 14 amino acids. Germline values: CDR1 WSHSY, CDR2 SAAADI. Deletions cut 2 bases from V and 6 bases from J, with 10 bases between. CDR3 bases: TGCGCCAGCAGTGAGGATCCCGACCCCGGGGAGCTGTTTTTT. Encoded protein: CASSEDPDPGELFF.

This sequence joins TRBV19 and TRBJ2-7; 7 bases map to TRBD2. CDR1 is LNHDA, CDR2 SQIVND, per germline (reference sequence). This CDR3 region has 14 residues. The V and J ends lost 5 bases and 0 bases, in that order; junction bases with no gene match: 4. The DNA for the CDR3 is TGTGCCAGTAGTGGCACTAGCGTCTCCTACGAGCAGTACTTC. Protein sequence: CASSGTSVSYEQYF.

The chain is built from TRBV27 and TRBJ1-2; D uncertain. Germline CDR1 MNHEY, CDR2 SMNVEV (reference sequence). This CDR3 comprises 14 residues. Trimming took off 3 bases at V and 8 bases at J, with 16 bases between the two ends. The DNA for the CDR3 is TGTGCCAGCAGTTTCGAGGGAATATCGGGAGGCTACACCTTC. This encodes CASSFEGISGGYTF.

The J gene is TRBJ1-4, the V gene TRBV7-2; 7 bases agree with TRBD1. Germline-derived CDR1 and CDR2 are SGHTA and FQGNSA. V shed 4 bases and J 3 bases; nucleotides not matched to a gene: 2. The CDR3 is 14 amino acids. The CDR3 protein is CASSWGQSNEKLFF. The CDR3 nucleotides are TGTGCCAGCAGCTGGGGACAGTCTAATGAAAAACTGTTTTTT.

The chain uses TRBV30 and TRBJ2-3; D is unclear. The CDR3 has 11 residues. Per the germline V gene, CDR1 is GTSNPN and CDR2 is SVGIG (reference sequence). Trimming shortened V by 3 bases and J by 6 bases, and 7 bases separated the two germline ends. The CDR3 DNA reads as TGTGCCTGGAGCGAGGAGGATACGCAGTATTTT. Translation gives CAWSEEDTQYF.

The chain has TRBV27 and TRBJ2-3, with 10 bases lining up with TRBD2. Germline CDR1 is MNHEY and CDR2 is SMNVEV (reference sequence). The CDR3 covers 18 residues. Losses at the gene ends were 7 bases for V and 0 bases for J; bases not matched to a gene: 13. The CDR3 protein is CASTPTTTSGRSTDTQYF. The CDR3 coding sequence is TGTGCCAGCACCCCGACCACGACTAGCGGGCGTAGCACAGATACGCAGTATTTT.

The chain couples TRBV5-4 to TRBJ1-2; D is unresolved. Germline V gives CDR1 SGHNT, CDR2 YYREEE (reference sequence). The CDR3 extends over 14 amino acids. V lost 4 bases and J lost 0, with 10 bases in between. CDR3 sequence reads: CASSETGSNYGYTF. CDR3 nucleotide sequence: TGTGCCAGCAGCGAGACGGGGTCTAACTATGGCTACACCTTC.

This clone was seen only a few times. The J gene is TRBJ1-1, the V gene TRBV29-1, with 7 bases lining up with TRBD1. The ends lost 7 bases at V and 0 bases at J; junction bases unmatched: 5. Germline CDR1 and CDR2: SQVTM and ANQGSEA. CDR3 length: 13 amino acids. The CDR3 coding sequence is TGCAGCGCCAGGGGACAGATGAACACTGAAGCTTTCTTT. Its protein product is CSARGQMNTEAFF.

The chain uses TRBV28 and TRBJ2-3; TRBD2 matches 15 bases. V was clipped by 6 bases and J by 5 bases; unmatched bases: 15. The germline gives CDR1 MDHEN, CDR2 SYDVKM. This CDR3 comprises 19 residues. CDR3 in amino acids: CASSGDPWTSGRAGDTQYF. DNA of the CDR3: TGTGCCAGCAGCGGGGACCCATGGACTAGCGGGAGGGCCGGAGATACGCAGTATTTT.

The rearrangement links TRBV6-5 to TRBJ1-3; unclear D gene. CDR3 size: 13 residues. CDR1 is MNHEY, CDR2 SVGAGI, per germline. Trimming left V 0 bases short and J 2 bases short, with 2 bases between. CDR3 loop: CASSYSTGNTIYF. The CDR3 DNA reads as TGTGCCAGCAGTTACTCGACTGGAAACACCATATATTTT.

CDR3 DNA: TGTGCCAGCAGCGTAGGGACAGGGGAGAACTATGGCTACACCTTC. Amino acid sequence: CASSVGTGENYGYTF. The chain links TRBV9 to TRBJ1-2; 9 bases are a match to TRBD1. The CDR3 loop spans 15 amino acids. The trim removed 0 bases at V and 2 bases at J, leaving 2 bases unmatched. CDR1 SGDLS and CDR2 YYNGEE come from the germline V gene.

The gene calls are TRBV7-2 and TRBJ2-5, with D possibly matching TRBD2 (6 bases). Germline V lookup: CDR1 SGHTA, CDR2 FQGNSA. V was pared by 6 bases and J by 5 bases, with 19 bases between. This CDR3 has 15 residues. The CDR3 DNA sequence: TGTGCCAGCAGGCCACCGGACCGTGGAGGGGAGACCCAGTACTTC. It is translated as CASRPPDRGGETQYF.

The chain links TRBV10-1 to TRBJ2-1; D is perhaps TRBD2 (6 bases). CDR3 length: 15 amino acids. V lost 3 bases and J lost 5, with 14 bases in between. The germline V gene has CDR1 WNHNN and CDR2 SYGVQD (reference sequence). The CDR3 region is CASSDAAGIHNEQFF. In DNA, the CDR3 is TGCGCCAGCAGTGACGCGGCGGGAATCCACAATGAGCAGTTCTTC.